This T cell receptor (beta chain) was obtained from a study of blood T cells in healthy people across ages (dated by TCRdb to the mid-2010s). For context, the study as a whole: In model experiments, roughly one uniquely barcoded TCR beta cDNA molecule per two T cells was captured by template switching. Donors were grouped into four age groups: young (average roughly 15 years), middle-aged (approximately 41), aged (around 62) and long-lived (around 80). To avoid experimental bias, donors of different ages were spread randomly across the sequencing lanes. The study measured age-related changes in TCR beta repertoire diversity using deep sequencing normalized with unique cDNA molecular identifiers. Two additional independent replicas of 1 million unique cDNA reads from the same blood draw were analyzed for two donors (one aged 18 to 30 and one aged 80 or older). What the authors observed across the whole study: Observed TCR beta diversity correlated strongly with the percentage of naive T cells measured by flow cytometry. Donor CMV infection status was unknown, potentially confounding age-related changes in expanded clonotypes. Estimates of total diversity based on one million sequenced T cells were regarded as lower bounds and as underestimates. Since profiling was done on bulk unsorted PBMCs, naive and antigen-experienced compartments could not be conclusively compared. As age increased, observed TCR beta diversity per million T cells dropped in a roughly linear way, and a significant reduction was already evident by age approximately 40. Compared with the aged group, the long-lived group had more naive CD4+ T cells, fewer expanded clones and increased TCR diversity, suggesting age selection.

Systemically healthy Caucasian individuals from Russia, around 39 in total and aged roughly 6 to 100 years, were included as donors. Each donor gave about 9.7 milliliters of peripheral blood, drawn into EDTA-treated Vacutainer tubes. Ficoll-Paque density-gradient centrifugation was used to isolate PBMCs, with at least 6.5 million per sample. Total RNA was extracted from PBMCs with Trizol reagent, with at least 6 micrograms obtained per sample. For every donor, an aliquot of PBMCs went through flow cytometry to measure the percentages of naive CD45RAhigh/CD27high T cells. Library construction relied on 5' RACE. The data were produced on an Illumina HiSeq 2500. The second PCR ran for roughly 7 to 11 cycles and used a J-beta primer mix along with a sample-barcoded 5' primer. A unique molecular identifier was introduced onto each TCR beta cDNA molecule by a template-switch 5' adaptor carrying 12 random nucleotides. Each sample yielded at least 3 million CDR3-containing paired-end reads. First-strand cDNA was synthesized from all RNA with the Mint cDNA synthesis kit, primed by a TRBC-specific oligonucleotide. After uracil-DNA glycosylase treatment, a first 18-cycle PCR used universal primers M1SS and BC2_uni_R on all cDNA. Under the source paper's analysis protocol: For normalization, 1 million high-quality reads were randomly selected from each sample, with every read carrying a distinct molecular identifier. Instead of being binned into consensus sequences, reads that shared molecular identifiers were thrown out. MiTCR, run with a Q25 quality threshold and the strictest error-elimination algorithm, handled CDR3 identification, clonotype clustering and error correction. A nonparametric unseen species model with Euler transformation was used to estimate a lower bound on total TCR beta diversity. TCRdb reprocessing: public reads trimmed at Q25 with fastp, clones called with MiXCR, in-frame beta chains kept. Identical CDR3 protein sequences are pooled into one entry, listed with their most common genes and DNA. TCRdb's processing, not the authors' own work, is the source of the V and J calls. The sample records under 1,000,000 distinct CDR3 sequences, 46% of which are singletons. The ten largest clones add up to less than 20% of the sample.

Trimming takes 1 base off V and 1 base off J; junction bases not matched to a gene: 3. Including the terminal cysteine and phenylalanine, the CDR3 comprises 15 residues. Only the CDR3 region is kept as DNA, spanning 45 bases read in frame from base 1. CDR1 and CDR2, per the germline V gene, are SGDLS and YYNGEE. This clonotype was counted only a few times. Which antigen it targets is not known. No base quality values were provided; no much bigger clone lies one nucleotide off. This receptor was taken from an elderly man in good health. Rearrangement joined TRBV9 to TRBJ2-5, with TRBD2 identical over 8 junction bases. Sequences were obtained from blood. Here the CDR3 is given as CASSVRGLVQETQYF. The sequenced DNA is TGTGCCAGCAGCGTAAGGGGACTAGTCCAAGAGACCCAGTACTTC.